The clone carrying this T cell receptor (beta chain) was observed at least ten times. V lost 4 bases to trimming and J lost 4 bases, with 16 bases between them. Looked up from germline, CDR1 is DFQATT and CDR2 is SNEGSKA (reference sequence). The CDR3 runs 15 residues. TCRdb reprocessed the RT-PCR reads with MiXCR, giving one entry per CDR3 protein. The data hold hundreds of thousands of distinct CDR3 sequences, with approximately 15% observed a single time. This chain joins TRBV20-1 and TRBJ2-2; tentatively, D is TRBD1 (6 bases). Sequencing was performed on memory CD4+ T cells from blood. The receptor was derived from a female donor in good health, serving as a healthy control. The CDR3 DNA follows: TGCAGTGCTACCCCGGCAGGGGCGGGCACCGGGGAGCTGTTTTTT. It codes for CSATPAGAGTGELFF.